The 20 T cell receptor beta chains below all came from one sample that was sequenced in a study of blood T cell repertoires in COVID-19. Libraries were prepared by immunoSEQ multiplex PCR; TCRdb keeps only in-frame clonotypes and omits some of them. The data contain tens of thousands of clones, 87% of them singletons. Sequenced: peripheral blood. These receptors all stem from a human donor with active COVID-19. The donor label of this sample is uncertain.

The gene calls are TRBV30 and TRBJ2-2; tentative D call: TRBD1 (6 bases). The CDR3 extends over 21 amino acids. V shed 3 bases and J shed 6 bases, with 35 bases lying between them. CDR1 is GTSNPN, CDR2 SVGIG, per germline (reference sequence). The CDR3 coding sequence is TGTGCCTGGAGATGGTCAGGGTGGCGGACAGAAACCACTTCGAGGGCCGGGGAGCTGTTTTTT. Translated: CAWRWSGWRTETTSRAGELFF.

The chain couples TRBV6-5 to TRBJ2-3; 7 bases are shared with TRBD2. CDR3 length equals 14 residues. The germline CDR1 and CDR2 sequences are MNHEY and SVGAGI. After removal of 6 bases from V and 1 base from J, the junction contained 4 bases not matched to a gene. The CDR3 sequence: CASSPSGGTDTQYF. Written as DNA, the CDR3 is TGTGCCAGCAGCCCAAGCGGGGGCACAGATACGCAGTATTTT.

The gene calls are TRBV7-2 and TRBJ2-2, with 10 bases fitting TRBD1. This CDR3 comprises 15 residues. The germline V gene has CDR1 SGHTA and CDR2 FQGNSA. The ends lost 5 bases at V and 7 bases at J; junction bases unmatched: 7. In DNA, the CDR3 is TGTGCCAGCAGCCTAAGACAGGGGGCTTACGGGGAGCTGTTTTTT. This codes for CASSLRQGAYGELFF.

The genes are TRBV4-2 and TRBJ2-7; D unclear. The V end lost 0 bases, the J end lost 2 bases, and 5 bases lay between the germline ends. The CDR3 is 13 amino acids. Germline CDR1 reads LGHNA; CDR2 reads YNFKEQ. The CDR3 loop is CASSQDLPYEQYF. The CDR3 DNA is TGTGCCAGCAGCCAAGATCTTCCCTACGAGCAGTACTTC.

Only one count was recorded for this clone. J is TRBJ1-1 and V is TRBV28, with 7 bases matching TRBD1. The trim removed 6 bases at V and 0 bases at J, leaving 28 bases unmatched. Germline values: CDR1 MDHEN, CDR2 SYDVKM. CDR3 length: 22 amino acids. Here the CDR3 reads CASSPLNIRGQRGTLLNTEAFF. Written as DNA, the CDR3 is TGTGCCAGCAGCCCACTAAACATAAGGGGGCAAAGAGGGACCCTCTTGAACACTGAAGCTTTCTTT. The full variable domain, rest sourced from reference TRBV28 and TRBJ1-1, is DVKVTQSSRYLVKRTGEKVFLECVQDMDHENMFWYRQDPGLGLRLIYFSYDVKMKEKGDIPEGYSVSREKKERFSLILESASTNQTSMYLCASSPLNIRGQRGTLLNTEAFFGQGTRLTVV.

The chain carries TRBV6-1 and TRBJ2-4; the match to TRBD2 covers 7 bases. The CDR3 extends over 14 amino acids. Trimming cost V 3 bases and J 5 bases; bases outside gene matches: 4. The germline gives CDR1 MNHNS, CDR2 SASEGT. CDR3 in amino acids: CASSDSGTQNIQYF. The CDR3 nucleotides are TGTGCCAGCAGTGACAGCGGGACTCAAAACATTCAGTACTTC.

The chain couples TRBV5-1 to TRBJ2-2; maybe TRBD2 (6 bases). Trimming left V 4 bases short and J 6 bases short, with 16 bases between. CDR1 and CDR2 from the germline V gene are SGHRS and YFSETQ. This CDR3 is built from 15 residues. CDR3 sequence reads: CASSLEGGGAGELFF. The DNA for the CDR3 is TGCGCCAGCAGCCTGGAGGGAGGCGGAGCCGGGGAGCTGTTTTTT.

The chain uses TRBV7-2 and TRBJ2-3, with D uncertain. Between the trimmed V and J ends, which lost 4 bases and 3 bases, there was a span of 8 bases. The CDR3 length is 13 residues. Germline V gene sequence: CDR1 SGHTA, CDR2 FQGNSA. In nucleotides, the CDR3 is TGTGCCAGCAGCTCCACTTATACAGATACGCAGTATTTT. Amino acid sequence: CASSSTYTDTQYF.

The CDR3 here is CASSQEGTGGAAGVDNEQFF. CDR3 sequence (DNA): TGTGCCAGCAGCCAAGAGGGGACAGGGGGTGCAGCGGGAGTGGACAATGAGCAGTTCTTC. V and J are TRBV4-2 and TRBJ2-1; 11 nucleotides align to TRBD1. V shed 0 bases and J 5 bases; nucleotides not matched to a gene: 15. Germline lookup yields CDR1 LGHNA and CDR2 YNFKEQ. CDR3 length: 20 amino acids.

The chain uses TRBV19 and TRBJ1-5; 10 nucleotides align to TRBD1. The length of the CDR3 is 15 residues. CDR1 is LNHDA and CDR2 is SQIVND in the germline V gene (reference sequence). The ends lost 9 bases at V and 7 bases at J; junction bases unmatched: 12. CDR3 sequence reads: CASEKGQGPGQPQHF. The CDR3, as DNA: TGTGCCAGCGAGAAGGGACAGGGGCCCGGACAGCCCCAGCATTTT.

The rearrangement uses TRBV24-1 and TRBJ2-3, with unresolved D. Trimming shortened V by 10 bases and J by 4 bases, and 11 bases separated the two germline ends. Germline CDR1 is KGHDR and CDR2 is SFDVKD. The CDR3 contains 12 residues. The CDR3 DNA sequence: TGTGCCACTAGTAGAAGCGCAGATACGCAGTATTTT. Residues: CATSRSADTQYF.

The CDR3: CASSLGYEGLEQFF. For the CDR3, the DNA is TGTGCCAGCAGCTTAGGTTATGAGGGACTTGAGCAGTTCTTC. The chain couples TRBV7-6 to TRBJ2-1, with a possible D match to TRBD2 (6 bases). The CDR3 is 14 residues long. Germline CDR1 and CDR2: SGHVS and FNYEAQ. V lost 1 base, J lost 9 bases, and 13 bases lay in between.

This chain links TRBV5-6 with TRBJ1-1; D is unclear. Trimming took off 4 bases at V and 5 bases at J, with 12 bases between the two ends. The germline gives CDR1 SGHDT, CDR2 YYEEEE. The CDR3 length is 13 residues. Written as DNA, the CDR3 is TGTGCCAGCAGCCGCGAAGTAAGAACTGAAGCTTTCTTT. It is translated as CASSREVRTEAFF.

The rearrangement uses TRBV6-1 and TRBJ2-7; 7 bases agree with TRBD2. Germline CDR1 is MNHNS and CDR2 is SASEGT. Unmatched junction bases numbered 10, after V lost 0 bases and J lost 5 bases. CDR3 size: 16 residues. This CDR3 is CASSEALREYPHEQYF. Here the CDR3 DNA reads TGTGCCAGCAGTGAAGCGCTGCGGGAGTATCCGCACGAGCAGTACTTC.

The gene calls are TRBV6-6 and TRBJ2-7, with 8 nucleotides matching TRBD2. V was pared by 4 bases and J by 2 bases, with 4 bases of the junction left unmatched. CDR1 and CDR2 (germline): MNHNY, SVGAGI (reference sequence). The CDR3 has 14 residues. The CDR3 loop is CASSSPGLAYEQYF. CDR3 in DNA: TGTGCCAGCAGTTCTCCGGGACTAGCCTACGAGCAGTACTTC.

V gene TRBV28 combines with J gene TRBJ1-2, with 9 bases lining up with TRBD1. The length of the CDR3 is 13 residues. Trimming cost V 7 bases and J 8 bases; bases outside gene matches: 8. Looked up from germline, CDR1 is MDHEN and CDR2 is SYDVKM. Here the CDR3 DNA reads TGTGCCAGCACCCTTGGGACAGGGTTGGGCTACACCTTC. Its translation: CASTLGTGLGYTF.

The V and J genes are TRBV4-2 and TRBJ2-7; 7 bases are shared with TRBD1. From germline, CDR1 is LGHNA and CDR2 YNFKEQ. The CDR3 has 15 amino acids. Trimming removed 4 bases from V and 2 bases from J; junction bases left unmatched: 8. CDR3 nucleotide sequence: TGTGCCAGCAGCCTCACGGGACAGTCTACCTACGAGCAGTACTTC. The encoded protein is CASSLTGQSTYEQYF.

The rearrangement joins TRBV29-1 to TRBJ1-1; D remains unclear. The CDR3 is made up of 11 amino acids. Trimming cost V 3 bases and J 11 bases, with 13 bases left between them. Germline loops: CDR1 SQVTM, CDR2 ANQGSEA. CDR3 sequence (DNA): TGCAGCGTTGATACACAAACGGGGGCTTTCTTT. This translates into CSVDTQTGAFF.

V and J are TRBV13 and TRBJ2-1; a weak D match, TRBD2 (6 bases). Between the trimmed V and J ends, which lost 3 bases and 7 bases, there was a span of 16 bases. The CDR3 extends over 15 amino acids. Per germline, CDR1 PRHDT and CDR2 FYEKMQ (reference sequence). CDR3 region: CASSFRQVTRNEQFF. DNA of the CDR3: TGTGCCAGCAGCTTCAGGCAGGTGACTAGGAATGAGCAGTTCTTC.

This clone turned up a few times. One junction end does not reproduce the germline sequence, and a read error may be involved. DNA of the CDR3: TGTGCCAGTAGTATTGGGCAGGGCATATTAACCTTC. This encodes CASSIGQGILTF. The gene calls are TRBV19 and TRBJ2-7; D perhaps matches TRBD1 (5 bases). This CDR3 has 12 residues. Germline values: CDR1 LNHDA, CDR2 SQIVND (reference sequence).